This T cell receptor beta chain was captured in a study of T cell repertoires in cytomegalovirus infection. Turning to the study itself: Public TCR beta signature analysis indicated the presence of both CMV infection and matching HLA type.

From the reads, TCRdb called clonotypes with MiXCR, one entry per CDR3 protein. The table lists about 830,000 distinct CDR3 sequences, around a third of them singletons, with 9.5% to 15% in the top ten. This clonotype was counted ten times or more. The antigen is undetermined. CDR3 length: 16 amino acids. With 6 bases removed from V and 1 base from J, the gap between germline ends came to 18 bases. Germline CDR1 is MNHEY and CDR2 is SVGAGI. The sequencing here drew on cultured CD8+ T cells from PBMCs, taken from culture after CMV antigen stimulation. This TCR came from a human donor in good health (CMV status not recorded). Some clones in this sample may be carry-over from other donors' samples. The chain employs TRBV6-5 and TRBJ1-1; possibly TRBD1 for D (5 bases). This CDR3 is CASRRTHDSRNTEAFF. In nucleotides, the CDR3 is TGTGCCAGCAGACGCACACACGACAGCCGGAACACTGAAGCTTTCTTT.